A selection of T cell receptor beta chains follows, all from one sample in a study of blood T cells in healthy people across ages. TCRdb passed the 5' RACE reads through MiXCR, listing each CDR3 protein once. The sample has approximately 1,700,000 distinct CDR3 sequences, around 40% seen once. The sample taken for sequencing was blood. Receptors originate from a human donor in good health. Both conserved end residues are trimmed from each CDR3. Size tells how often a clone was seen (once, few, many) or the class of an expanded clone, and some rows leave it out.

clone size,V gene,CDR3 length,CDR3 protein
.,TRBV7-9,16,ASRMGQGASGGANVLT
.,TRBV7-9,13,ASSLRGARRETQY
.,TRBV29-1,11,SVGPANTGELF
.,TRBV7-9,11,ASRRGQAETQY
.,TRBV6-5,13,ASSPRDRDSAEQY
few,TRBV29-1,12,SVEEDVSSYGYT
.,TRBV10-3,13,AISNRGGYTDTQY
.,TRBV7-9,10,ASSLRLVGYT
.,TRBV15,11,ATRWSSQETQY
.,TRBV20-1,16,SAGTGRRDSPARDEQF
.,TRBV7-9,13,ASSFNRVPGWEQY
few,TRBV6-1,12,ASSDWTGNDEQF
.,TRBV20-1,10,SARPGLGGYT
.,TRBV12-3/TRBV12-4,12,ASSKGLPTDTQY
.,TRBV20-1,12,SARDRPNPYEQY
few,TRBV2,10,ASRPGLGGYT
few,TRBV20-1,16,SARDPGGLAGNTDTQY
few,TRBV7-8,11,ASSRSGGTEQF
few,TRBV7-3,12,ASSSSGGLGEQF
.,TRBV20-1,13,SAMADGDYNYGYT
.,TRBV7-9,10,ASSNTIITQY
.,TRBV5-5,12,ASSLTGMGTEAF